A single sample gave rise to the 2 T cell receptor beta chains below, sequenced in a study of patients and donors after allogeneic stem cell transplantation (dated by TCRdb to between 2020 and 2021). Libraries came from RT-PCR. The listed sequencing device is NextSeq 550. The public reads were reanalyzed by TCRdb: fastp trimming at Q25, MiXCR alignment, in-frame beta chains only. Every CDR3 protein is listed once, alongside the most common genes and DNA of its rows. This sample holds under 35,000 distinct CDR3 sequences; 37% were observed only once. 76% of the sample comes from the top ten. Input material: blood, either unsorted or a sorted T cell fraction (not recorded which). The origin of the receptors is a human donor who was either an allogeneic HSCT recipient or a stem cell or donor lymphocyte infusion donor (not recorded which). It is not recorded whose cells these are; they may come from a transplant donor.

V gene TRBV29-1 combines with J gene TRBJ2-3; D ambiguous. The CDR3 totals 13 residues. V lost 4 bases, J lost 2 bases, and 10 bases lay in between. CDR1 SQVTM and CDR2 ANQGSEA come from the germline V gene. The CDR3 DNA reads TGCAGCGTTGTGGCTGTTAACACAGATACGCAGTATTTT. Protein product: CSVVAVNTDTQYF.

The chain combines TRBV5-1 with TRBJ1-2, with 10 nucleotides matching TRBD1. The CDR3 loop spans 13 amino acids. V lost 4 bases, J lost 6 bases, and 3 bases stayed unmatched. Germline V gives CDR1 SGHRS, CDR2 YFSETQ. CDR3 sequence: CASSPGQGNGYTF. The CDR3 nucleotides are TGCGCCAGCAGCCCGGGACAGGGGAATGGCTACACCTTC.